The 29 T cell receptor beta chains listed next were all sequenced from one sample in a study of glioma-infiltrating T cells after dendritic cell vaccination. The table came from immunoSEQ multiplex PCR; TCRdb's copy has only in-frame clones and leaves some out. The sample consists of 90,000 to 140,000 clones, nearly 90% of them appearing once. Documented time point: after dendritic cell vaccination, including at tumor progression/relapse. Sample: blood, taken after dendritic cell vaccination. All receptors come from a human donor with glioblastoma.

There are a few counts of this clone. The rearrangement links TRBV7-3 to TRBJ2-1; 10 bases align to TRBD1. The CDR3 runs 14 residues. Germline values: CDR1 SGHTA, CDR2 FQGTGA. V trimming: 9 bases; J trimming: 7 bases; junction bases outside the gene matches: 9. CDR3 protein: CARKGQGTRNEQFF. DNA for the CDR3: TGTGCCAGGAAGGGACAGGGGACGCGTAATGAGCAGTTCTTC.

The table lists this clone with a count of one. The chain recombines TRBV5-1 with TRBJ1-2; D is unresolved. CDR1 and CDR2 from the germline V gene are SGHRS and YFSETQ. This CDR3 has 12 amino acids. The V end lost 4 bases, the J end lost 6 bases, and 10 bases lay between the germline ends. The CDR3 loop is CASSRRGDGYTF. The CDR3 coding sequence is TGCGCCAGCAGCCGGCGAGGTGATGGCTACACCTTC.

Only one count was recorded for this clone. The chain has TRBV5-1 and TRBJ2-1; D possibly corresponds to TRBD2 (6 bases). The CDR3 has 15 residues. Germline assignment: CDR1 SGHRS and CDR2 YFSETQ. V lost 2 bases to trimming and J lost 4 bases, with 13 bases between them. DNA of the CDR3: TGCGCCAGCAGCTTACAGCGGGCCGATTACAATGAGCAGTTCTTC. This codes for CASSLQRADYNEQFF.

The CDR3 loop is CASSAAAPGTDNYGYTF. CDR3 bases: TGTGCCAGCAGCGCAGCCGCCCCCGGGACAGATAACTATGGCTACACCTTC. The V gene is TRBV9, the J gene TRBJ1-2; TRBD1 agrees at 7 bases. V lost 3 bases and J lost 1; bases outside the gene matches: 12. CDR3 length equals 17 residues. CDR1 SGDLS and CDR2 YYNGEE come from the germline V gene. Full variable domain (missing parts from reference TRBV9 and TRBJ1-2): DSGVTQTPKHLITATGQRVTLRCSPRSGDLSVYWYQQSLDQGLQFLIQYYNGEERAKGNILERFSAQQFPDLHSELNLSSLELGDSALYFCASSAAAPGTDNYGYTFGSGTRLTVV.

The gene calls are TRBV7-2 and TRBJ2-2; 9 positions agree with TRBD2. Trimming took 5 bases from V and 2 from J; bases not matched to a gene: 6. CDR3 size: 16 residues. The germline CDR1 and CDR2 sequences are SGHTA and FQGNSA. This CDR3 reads CASSKTSGTNTGELFF. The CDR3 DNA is TGTGCCAGCAGCAAGACTAGCGGAACTAACACCGGGGAGCTGTTTTTT. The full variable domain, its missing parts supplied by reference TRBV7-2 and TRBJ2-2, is GAGVSQSPSNKVTEKGKDVELRCDPISGHTALYWYRQSLGQGLEFLIYFQGNSAPDKSGLPSDRFSAERTGGSVSTLTIQRTQQEDSAVYLCASSKTSGTNTGELFFGEGSRLTVL.

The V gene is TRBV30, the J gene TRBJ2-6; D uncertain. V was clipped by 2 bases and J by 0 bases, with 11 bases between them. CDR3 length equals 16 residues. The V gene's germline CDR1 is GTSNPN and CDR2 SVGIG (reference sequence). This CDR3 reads CAWSLDSGSGANVLTF. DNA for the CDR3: TGTGCCTGGAGTTTGGATTCAGGCTCTGGGGCCAACGTCCTGACTTTC.

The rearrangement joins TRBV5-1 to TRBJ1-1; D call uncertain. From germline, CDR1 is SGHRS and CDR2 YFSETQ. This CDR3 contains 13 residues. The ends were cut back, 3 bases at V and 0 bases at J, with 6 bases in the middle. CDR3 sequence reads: CASSSAMNTEAFF. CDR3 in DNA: TGCGCCAGCAGCTCCGCGATGAACACTGAAGCTTTCTTT.

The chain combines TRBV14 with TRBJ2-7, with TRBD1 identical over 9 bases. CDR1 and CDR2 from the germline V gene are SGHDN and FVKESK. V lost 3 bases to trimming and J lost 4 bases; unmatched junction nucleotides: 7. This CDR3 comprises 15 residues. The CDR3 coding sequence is TGTGCCAGCAGCCATCTACAGGGGGCGTCTTACGAGCAGTACTTC. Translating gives CASSHLQGASYEQYF.

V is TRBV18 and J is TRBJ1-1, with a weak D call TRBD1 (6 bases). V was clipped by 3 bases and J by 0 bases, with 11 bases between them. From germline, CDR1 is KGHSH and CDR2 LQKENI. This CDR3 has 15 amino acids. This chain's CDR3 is CASSPREGVNTEAFF. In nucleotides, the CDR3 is TGTGCCAGCTCACCCAGGGAGGGGGTGAACACTGAAGCTTTCTTT.

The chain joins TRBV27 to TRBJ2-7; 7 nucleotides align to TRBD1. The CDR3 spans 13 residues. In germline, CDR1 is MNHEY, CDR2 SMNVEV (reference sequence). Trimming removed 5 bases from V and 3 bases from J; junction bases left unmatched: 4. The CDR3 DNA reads TGTGCCAGCAGTACAGGGGTTGGCTACGAGCAGTACTTC. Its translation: CASSTGVGYEQYF.

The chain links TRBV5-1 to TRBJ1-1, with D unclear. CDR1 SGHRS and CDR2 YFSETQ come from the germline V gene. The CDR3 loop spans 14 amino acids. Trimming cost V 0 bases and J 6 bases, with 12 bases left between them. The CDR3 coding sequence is TGCGCCAGCAGCTTGGAACCAGGCAGGTCTGAAGCTTTCTTT. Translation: CASSLEPGRSEAFF.

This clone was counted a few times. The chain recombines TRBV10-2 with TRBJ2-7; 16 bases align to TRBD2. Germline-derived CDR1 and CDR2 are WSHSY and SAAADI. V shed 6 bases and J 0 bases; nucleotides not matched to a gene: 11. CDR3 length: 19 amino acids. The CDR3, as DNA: TGCGCCAGCAGCCCAGGGGGACTAGCGGGAGGGCCTCCCTCCTACGAGCAGTACTTC. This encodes CASSPGGLAGGPPSYEQYF.

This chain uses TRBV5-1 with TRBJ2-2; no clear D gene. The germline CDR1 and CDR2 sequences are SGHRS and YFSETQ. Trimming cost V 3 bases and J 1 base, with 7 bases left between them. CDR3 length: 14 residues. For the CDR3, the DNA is TGCGCCAGCAGCTCCCTCGGGAACACCGGGGAGCTGTTTTTT. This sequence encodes CASSSLGNTGELFF.

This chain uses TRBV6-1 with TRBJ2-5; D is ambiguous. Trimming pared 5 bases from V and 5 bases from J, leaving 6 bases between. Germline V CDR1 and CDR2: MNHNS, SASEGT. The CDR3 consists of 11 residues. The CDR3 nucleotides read TGTGCCAGCAGTCTAACGGAGACCCAGTACTTC. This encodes CASSLTETQYF.

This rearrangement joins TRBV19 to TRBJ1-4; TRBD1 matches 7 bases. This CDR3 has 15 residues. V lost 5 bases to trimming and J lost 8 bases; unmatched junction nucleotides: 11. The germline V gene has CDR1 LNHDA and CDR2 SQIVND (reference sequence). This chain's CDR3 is CASSQNRGLGEKLFF. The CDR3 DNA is TGTGCCAGTAGTCAGAACAGGGGTTTAGGGGAAAAACTGTTTTTT.

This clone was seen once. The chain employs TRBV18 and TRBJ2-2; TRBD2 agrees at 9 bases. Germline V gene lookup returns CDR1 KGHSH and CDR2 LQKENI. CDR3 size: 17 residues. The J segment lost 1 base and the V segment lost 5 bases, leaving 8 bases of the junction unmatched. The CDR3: CASSSLATSGNTGELFF. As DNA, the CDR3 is TGTGCCAGCTCATCCTTAGCGACTAGCGGGAACACCGGGGAGCTGTTTTTT.

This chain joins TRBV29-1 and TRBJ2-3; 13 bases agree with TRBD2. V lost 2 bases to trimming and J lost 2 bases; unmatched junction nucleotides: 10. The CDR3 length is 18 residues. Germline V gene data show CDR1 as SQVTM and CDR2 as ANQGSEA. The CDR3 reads CSVERTSGSGRNTDTQYF. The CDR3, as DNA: TGCAGCGTTGAAAGGACTAGCGGGAGCGGAAGGAACACAGATACGCAGTATTTT.

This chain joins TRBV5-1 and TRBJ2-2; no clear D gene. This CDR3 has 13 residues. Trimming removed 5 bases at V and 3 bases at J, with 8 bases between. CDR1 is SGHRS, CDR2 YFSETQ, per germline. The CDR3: CASSSPHTGELFF. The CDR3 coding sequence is TGCGCCAGCAGTTCTCCCCACACCGGGGAGCTGTTTTTT.

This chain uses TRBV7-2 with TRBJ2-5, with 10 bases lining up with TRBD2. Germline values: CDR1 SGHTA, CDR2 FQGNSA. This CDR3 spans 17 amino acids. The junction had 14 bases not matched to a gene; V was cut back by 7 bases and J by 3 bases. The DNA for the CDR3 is TGTGCCAGCAAGGGGGGTAGCGGGGGGCTTCGTGAAGAGACCCAGTACTTC. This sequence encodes CASKGGSGGLREETQYF.

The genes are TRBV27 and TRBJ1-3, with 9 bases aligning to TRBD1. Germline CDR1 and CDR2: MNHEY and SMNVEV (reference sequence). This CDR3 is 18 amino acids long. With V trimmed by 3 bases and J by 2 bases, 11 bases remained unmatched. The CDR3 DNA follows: TGTGCCAGCAGTTTGAAGTCTCCGGGACAGGGAACTGGAAACACCATATATTTT. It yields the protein CASSLKSPGQGTGNTIYF.

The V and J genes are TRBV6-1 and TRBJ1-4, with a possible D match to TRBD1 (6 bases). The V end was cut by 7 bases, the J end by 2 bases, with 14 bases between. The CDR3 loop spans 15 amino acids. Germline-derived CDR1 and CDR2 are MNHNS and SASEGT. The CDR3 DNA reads TGTGCCAGCACCACAGGGTATGGTACTAATGAAAAACTGTTTTTT. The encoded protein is CASTTGYGTNEKLFF.

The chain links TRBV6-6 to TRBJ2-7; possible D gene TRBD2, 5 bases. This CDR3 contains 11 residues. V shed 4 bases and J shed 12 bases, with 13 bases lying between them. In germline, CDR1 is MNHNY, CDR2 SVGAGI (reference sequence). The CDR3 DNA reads TGTGCCAGCAGTTCACGGGGAACGGGGTACTTC. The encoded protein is CASSSRGTGYF.

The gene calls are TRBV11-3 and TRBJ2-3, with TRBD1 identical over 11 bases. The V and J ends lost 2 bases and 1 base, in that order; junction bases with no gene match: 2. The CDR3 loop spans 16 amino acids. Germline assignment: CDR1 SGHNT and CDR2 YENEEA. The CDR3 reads CASSLRTGGGTDTQYF. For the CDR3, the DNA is TGTGCCAGCAGCTTACGGACAGGGGGCGGCACAGATACGCAGTATTTT.

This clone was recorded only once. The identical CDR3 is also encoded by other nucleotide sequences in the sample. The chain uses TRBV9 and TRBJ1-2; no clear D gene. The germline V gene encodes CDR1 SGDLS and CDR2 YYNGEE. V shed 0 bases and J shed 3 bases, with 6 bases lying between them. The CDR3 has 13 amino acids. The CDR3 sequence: CASSVGGDYGYTF. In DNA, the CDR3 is TGTGCCAGCAGCGTAGGGGGAGACTATGGCTACACCTTC.

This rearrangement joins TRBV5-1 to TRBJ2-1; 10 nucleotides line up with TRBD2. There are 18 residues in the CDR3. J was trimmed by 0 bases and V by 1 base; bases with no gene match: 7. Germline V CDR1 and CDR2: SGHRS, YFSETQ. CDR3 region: CASSLISGRDSSYNEQFF. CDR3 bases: TGCGCCAGCAGCTTGATCAGCGGGAGGGACAGCTCCTACAATGAGCAGTTCTTC.

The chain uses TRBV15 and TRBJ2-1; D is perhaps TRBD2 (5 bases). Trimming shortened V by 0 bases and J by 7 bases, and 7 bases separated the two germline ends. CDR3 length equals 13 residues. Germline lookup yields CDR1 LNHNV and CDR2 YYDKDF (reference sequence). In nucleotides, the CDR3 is TGTGCCACCAGCAGAGAGAGGAGGAATGAGCAGTTCTTC. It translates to CATSRERRNEQFF.

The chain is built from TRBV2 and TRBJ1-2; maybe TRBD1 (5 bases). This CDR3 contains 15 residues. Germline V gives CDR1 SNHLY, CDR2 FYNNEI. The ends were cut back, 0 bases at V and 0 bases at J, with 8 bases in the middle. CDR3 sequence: CASSEARQTNYGYTF. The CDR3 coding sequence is TGTGCCAGCAGTGAAGCGAGACAGACTAACTATGGCTACACCTTC.

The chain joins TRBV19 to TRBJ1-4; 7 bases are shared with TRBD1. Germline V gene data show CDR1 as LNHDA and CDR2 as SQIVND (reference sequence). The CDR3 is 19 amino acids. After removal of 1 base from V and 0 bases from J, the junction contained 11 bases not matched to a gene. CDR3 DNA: TGTGCCAGTAGTATAGGGGGCAGACAGGGCTCTGCAACTAATGAAAAACTGTTTTTT. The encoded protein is CASSIGGRQGSATNEKLFF.

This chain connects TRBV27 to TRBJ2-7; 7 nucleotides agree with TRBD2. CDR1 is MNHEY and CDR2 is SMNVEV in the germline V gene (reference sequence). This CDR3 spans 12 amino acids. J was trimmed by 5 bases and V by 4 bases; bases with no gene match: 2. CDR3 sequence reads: CASSSAGDEQYF. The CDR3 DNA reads TGTGCCAGCAGTTCTGCGGGAGACGAGCAGTACTTC.